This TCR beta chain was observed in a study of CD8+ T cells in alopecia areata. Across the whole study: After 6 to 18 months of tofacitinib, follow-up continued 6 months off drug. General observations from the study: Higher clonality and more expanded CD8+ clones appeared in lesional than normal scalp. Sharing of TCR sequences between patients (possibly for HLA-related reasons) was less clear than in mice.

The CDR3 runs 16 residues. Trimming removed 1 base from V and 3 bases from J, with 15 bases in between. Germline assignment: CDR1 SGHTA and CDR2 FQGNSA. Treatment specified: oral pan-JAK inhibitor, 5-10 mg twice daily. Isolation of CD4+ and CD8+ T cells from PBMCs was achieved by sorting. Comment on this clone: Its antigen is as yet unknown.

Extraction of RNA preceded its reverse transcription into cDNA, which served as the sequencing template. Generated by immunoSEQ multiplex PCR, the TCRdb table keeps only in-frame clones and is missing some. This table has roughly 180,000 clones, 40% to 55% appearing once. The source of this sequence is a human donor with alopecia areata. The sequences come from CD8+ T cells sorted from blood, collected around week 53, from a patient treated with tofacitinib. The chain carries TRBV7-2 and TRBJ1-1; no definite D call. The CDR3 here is CASSLVGIGVDTEAFF. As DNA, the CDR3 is TGTGCCAGCAGCTTAGTGGGGATCGGTGTGGACACTGAAGCTTTCTTT.